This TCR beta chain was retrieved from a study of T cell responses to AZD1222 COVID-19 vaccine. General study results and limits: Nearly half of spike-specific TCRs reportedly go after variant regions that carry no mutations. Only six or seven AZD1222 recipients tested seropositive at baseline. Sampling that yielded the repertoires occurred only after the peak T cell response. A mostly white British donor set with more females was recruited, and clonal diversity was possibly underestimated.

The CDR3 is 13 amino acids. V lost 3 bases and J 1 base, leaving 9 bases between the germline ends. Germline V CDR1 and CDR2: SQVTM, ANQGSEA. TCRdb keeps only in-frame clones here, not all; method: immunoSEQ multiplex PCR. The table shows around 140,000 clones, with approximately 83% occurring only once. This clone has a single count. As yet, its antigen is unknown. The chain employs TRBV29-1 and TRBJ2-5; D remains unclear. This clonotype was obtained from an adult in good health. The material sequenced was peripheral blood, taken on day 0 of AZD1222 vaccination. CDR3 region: CSVEAVIQETQYF. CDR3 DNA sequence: TGCAGCGTTGAGGCGGTAATCCAAGAGACCCAGTACTTC.